The sequence of this T cell receptor (beta chain) was determined in a study of CD8 T cells in Susac syndrome. Across the study: When blood was drawn, patients with Susac syndrome were on intravenous immunoglobulin alone, on corticosteroids, or therapy-naive. Whole-study results and caveats: The study conceded that relatively few individuals underwent its TCR sequencing and HLA analysis.

When the RNA was reverse transcribed, random hexamers were used with an input of 0.5 to 1 ug. The immunoSEQ assay covered 54 Vbeta and 13 Jbeta segments for CDR3. TCRdb used MiXCR to reprocess the immunoSEQ multiplex PCR reads, holding one entry per CDR3 protein. Of 150,000 or so distinct CDR3 sequences in the sample, 85% to 95% are singletons; the top ten hold 0.13% to 0.15%. Diagnostic criteria for definite or probable disease, in their recently defined form, were met by the patients with Susac syndrome. Deletions cut 5 bases from V and 0 bases from J, with 7 bases between. CDR3 size: 13 residues. On this clonotype itself: Its antigen is unknown.

The material sequenced was CD4+ T cells from PBMCs. V gene TRBV12-3 or TRBV12-4 combines with J gene TRBJ1-1; D gene ambiguous. This receptor was obtained from a human donor with Susac syndrome. The CDR3 here is CASSPWMNTEAFF. DNA of the CDR3: TGTGCCAGCAGTCCCTGGATGAACACTGAAGCTTTCTTT.